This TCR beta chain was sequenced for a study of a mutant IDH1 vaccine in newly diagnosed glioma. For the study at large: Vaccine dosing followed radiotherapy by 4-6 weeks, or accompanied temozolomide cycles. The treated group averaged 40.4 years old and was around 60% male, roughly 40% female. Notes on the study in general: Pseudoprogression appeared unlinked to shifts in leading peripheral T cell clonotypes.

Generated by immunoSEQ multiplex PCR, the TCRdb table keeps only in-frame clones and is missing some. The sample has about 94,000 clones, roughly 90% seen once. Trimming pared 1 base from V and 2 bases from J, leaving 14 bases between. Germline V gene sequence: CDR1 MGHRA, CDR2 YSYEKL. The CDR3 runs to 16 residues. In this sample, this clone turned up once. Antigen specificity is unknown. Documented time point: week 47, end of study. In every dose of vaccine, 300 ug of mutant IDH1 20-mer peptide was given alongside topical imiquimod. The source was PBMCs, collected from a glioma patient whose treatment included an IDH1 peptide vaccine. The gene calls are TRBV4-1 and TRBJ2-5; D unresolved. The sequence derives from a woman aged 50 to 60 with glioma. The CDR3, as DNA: TGCGCCAGCAGCCAAGTTCAACGACGGAAACAAGAGACCCAGTACTTC. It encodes CASSQVQRRKQETQYF.